What follows is one T cell receptor (beta chain) and its context. The antigen remains undetermined. The sample is drawn from a study of early T cells in non-severe SARS-CoV-2 infection. Study overall: Sequenced material consisted of bulk RNA (from unsorted whole blood), and chains were unpaired. Study-wide points: Matching results from VDJdb favored anti-spike CD8 responses, leaving private and CD4 specificities undetected.

This CDR3 spans 16 amino acids. CDR1 and CDR2 (germline): SGHTA, FQGNSA. With 2 bases removed from V and 1 base from J, the gap between germline ends came to 15 bases. Each cDNA molecule carried a unique molecular identifier. MiXCR, run by TCRdb on the 5' RACE reads, gives a single entry per CDR3 protein. The table shows 60,000 to 75,000 distinct CDR3 sequences, with roughly 10% occurring only once. The TCR sequence derives from an adult who was a healthcare worker with PCR-confirmed SARS-CoV-2 infection or an uninfected control (not recorded which). Sequencing was done on a sample of whole blood. The genes are TRBV7-2 and TRBJ2-7, with a possible D match to TRBD2 (6 bases). The CDR3 loop is CASSLNGGNPSYEQYF. The CDR3 coding sequence is TGTGCCAGCAGCTTAAACGGGGGAAACCCGTCCTACGAGCAGTACTTC.